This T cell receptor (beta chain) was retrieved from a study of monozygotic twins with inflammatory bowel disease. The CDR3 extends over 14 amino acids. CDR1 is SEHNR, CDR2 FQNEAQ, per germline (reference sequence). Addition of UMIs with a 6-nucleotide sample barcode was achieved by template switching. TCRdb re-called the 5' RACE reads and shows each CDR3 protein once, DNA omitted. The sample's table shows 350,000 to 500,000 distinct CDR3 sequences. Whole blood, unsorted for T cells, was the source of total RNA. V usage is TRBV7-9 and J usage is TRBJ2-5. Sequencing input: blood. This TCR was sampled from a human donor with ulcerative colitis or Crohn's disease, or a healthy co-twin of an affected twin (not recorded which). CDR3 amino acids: CASSFGGVQETQYF. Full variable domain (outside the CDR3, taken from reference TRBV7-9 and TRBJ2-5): DTGVSQNPRHKITKRGQNVTFRCDPISEHNRLYWYRQTLGQGPEFLTYFQNEAQLEKSRLLSDRFSAERPKGSFSTLEIQRTEQGDSAMYLCASSFGGVQETQYFGPGTRLLVL.